This is a list of T cell receptor beta chains from one sample in a study of blood T cell repertoires in COVID-19. Generated by immunoSEQ multiplex PCR, the TCRdb table keeps only in-frame clones and is missing some. The table records a few hundred thousand clones, roughly 90% of them present only once. Sequencing was carried out using peripheral blood. The receptors shown here come from a man aged 18-30 years with active or convalescent COVID-19. The CDR3 runs from the conserved cysteine through the conserved F or W. D genes are given only for firm matches. Size values are once, few and many counts, or a class for expanded clones, and some rows have none.

>14|TRBJ2-5|.|.|TRBV9
TGTGCCAGCAGCTCCCCAGGGGAGATGGAGACCCAGTACTTC
CASSSPGEMETQYF
>15|TRBJ2-7|.|.|TRBV7-2
TGTGCCAGCAGCTTAGCTCACTCTACCACCTACGAGCAGTACTTC
CASSLAHSTTYEQYF
>15|TRBJ1-1|.|.|TRBV5-1
TGCGCCAGCCGTTTGGGCGGGGGTTTGAACACTGAAGCTTTCTTT
CASRLGGGLNTEAFF
>13|TRBJ2-5|.|.|TRBV7-6
TGTGCCAGCAGCTTAGCTCAACAAGAGACCCAGTACTTC
CASSLAQQETQYF
>15|TRBJ1-1|.|.|TRBV2
TGTGCCAGCAGTGGACACAGGAGAATGAACACTGAAGCTTTCTTT
CASSGHRRMNTEAFF
>15|TRBJ2-7|.|.|TRBV4-1
TGCGCCAGCAGCCAAGTAAATGGCCCTCTCTACGAGCAGTACTTC
CASSQVNGPLYEQYF
>16|TRBJ1-3|TRBD1|.|TRBV11-2
TGTGCCAGCAGCAGGAGACAGGGATCCTCTGGAAACACCATATATTTT
CASSRRQGSSGNTIYF
>15|TRBJ2-7|TRBD2|.|TRBV7-9
TGTGCCAGCAGCTTAGACCTAGCGGGAGCCTACGAGCAGTACTTC
CASSLDLAGAYEQYF
>15|TRBJ2-1|TRBD1|.|TRBV19
TGTGCCAGTAGTATCCGGGACAGGGGATACAATGAGCAGTTCTTC
CASSIRDRGYNEQFF
>14|TRBJ1-2|TRBD1|.|TRBV7-3
TGTGCTAGCAGCCCGGGACAGGGGAATTATGGCTACACCTTC
CASSPGQGNYGYTF
>13|TRBJ2-2|.|once|TRBV29-1
TGCAGCGCCTGGGCTGGGAACACCGGGGAGCTGTTTTTT
CSAWAGNTGELFF
>17|TRBJ1-2|.|.|TRBV7-8
TGTGCCAGCAGCTTTAATTCCGTCAGGGTGGCTAACTATGGCTACACCTTC
CASSFNSVRVANYGYTF
>15|TRBJ1-2|TRBD1|.|TRBV7-2
TGTGCCAGCAGCAACCCCGGGACAGGGGACTATGGCTACACCTTC
CASSNPGTGDYGYTF
>15|TRBJ1-2|TRBD1|.|TRBV3-1/TRBV3-2
TGTGCCAGCAGCCAAGGGCAGGGGGCGCGCAGTGGCTACACCTTC
CASSQGQGARSGYTF
>16|TRBJ1-4|TRBD1|.|TRBV11-2
TGTGCCAGCAGCTTAGGAACCCGGGACAGGGTTGAAAAACTGTTTTTT
CASSLGTRDRVEKLFF
>16|TRBJ1-1|TRBD1|.|TRBV5-1
TGCGCCAGCAGCCAAGGGACAGGGGGCATTTACACTGAAGCTTTCTTT
CASSQGTGGIYTEAFF
>11|TRBJ2-1|TRBD1|.|TRBV2
TGTGCCAGCAGTCCTTCGACAGGGGGCCTCTTC
CASSPSTGGLF
>12|TRBJ1-3|.|.|TRBV5-5
TGTGCCAGCAGCTTACAGGAAAACACCATATATTTT
CASSLQENTIYF
>18|TRBJ2-5|TRBD2|once|TRBV5-5
TGTGCCAGCAGCTTGGGACTAGCGGGAGATGGAAGGGGAGAGACCCAGTACTTC
CASSLGLAGDGRGETQYF
>11|TRBJ1-1|.|once|TRBV19
TGTGCCAGCGAGGTGAACACTGAAGCTTTCTTT
CASEVNTEAFF